These T cell receptor beta chains were read from a single sample in a study of blood T cells in healthy people across ages. MiXCR, run by TCRdb on the 5' RACE reads, gives a single entry per CDR3 protein. The repertoire holds about 1.5 million distinct CDR3 sequences, about 45% seen once, with under 5% in the top ten. Source material: blood. The receptor source for this set is a woman aged 18-30 years in good health. Each CDR3 is given without its conserved first and last residue. Each record gives: clone size, V gene, CDR3 protein. The size of a clone is reported for some rows only, either as once, few or many, or as a class for expanded clones.

-,TRBV18,ASSPPAGLPQETQY
few,TRBV28,ASSLPGGRTDTQY
few,TRBV5-1,ASSLGTRDEQF
-,TRBV10-3,AISDPGTVNAGDLF
few,TRBV29-1,SAMGGTNTEAF
few,TRBV27,ASSTYNRGRYEQY
-,TRBV20-1,SAWRGVSYNEQY
-,TRBV10-3,AIKSSGYEQY
-,TRBV5-1,ASSLALGRNTDTQY
-,TRBV5-6,ASSLVGPGHQIGTEAF
-,TRBV5-1,ASSLSSGGAETQY
many,TRBV7-2,ASSLTTDQPQH
few,TRBV6-1,ASSEVTWRDIQY
-,TRBV3-1,ASGQDWGAASYNEQF
-,TRBV7-9,ASSPWGSGREYEQY
-,TRBV10-3,AISGPGANEQY
-,TRBV29-1,SVVLRRNTEAF
few,TRBV20-1,SARLFNEKLF
-,TRBV29-1,SVRGLAGKDEQY
-,TRBV7-3,ASSLKGGQGCQTQY
-,TRBV24-1,ATSDGQEQF
-,TRBV25-1,ASRTYSGNTIY
many,TRBV20-1,SGMDRASYGGYT
few,TRBV7-9,ASSVRVDYEQY
once,TRBV5-6,ASSYFQGTHTTGANVLT
-,TRBV7-2,ASSLEIGIMQPQH
few,TRBV7-9,ASSTGTVEYGYT
-,TRBV29-1,SVPWDGGWDGYT
-,TRBV7-8,ASSFGVRGYEQY
many,TRBV29-1,SAGTANYGYT
-,TRBV6-5,ASSPNRGVSYEQY
once,TRBV24-1,ATSDQGQETQY
many,TRBV6-6,ASSRGGGEKLF
-,TRBV29-1,SVTGVTNYGYT
-,TRBV5-1,ASSKSSSTDTQY
-,TRBV6-5,ASSYGFGGNQETQY